This T cell receptor (beta chain) was sequenced during a study of T cells in Graves' hyperthyroidism and ophthalmopathy. The CDR3 covers 15 residues. CDR1 is SEHNR and CDR2 is FQNEAQ in the germline V gene (reference sequence). The ends were cut back, 4 bases at V and 1 base at J, with 12 bases in the middle. This clonotype has at least ten counts. There were TCR beta CDR3 regions amplified from RNA transcripts. The HTBI primer set drove a first-round RT-PCR of the TCR CDR3. MiXCR, run by TCRdb on the multiplex PCR reads, gives a single entry per CDR3 protein. The sample lists 250,000 to 300,000 distinct CDR3 sequences, about 14% seen once, with approximately 7.8% in the top ten. Hyperthyroidism had been newly diagnosed in patients aged 18 to 65, and its duration was under 2 months.

The rearrangement joins TRBV7-9 to TRBJ2-3; D is possibly TRBD1 (6 bases). This TCR came from a woman aged 25 to 39 with Graves' hyperthyroidism that later progressed to Graves' ophthalmopathy. Specimen: blood. CDR3 bases: TGTGCCAGCAGCTCACAGGGTGGGGGCACAGATACGCAGTATTTT. As protein: CASSSQGGGTDTQYF. The entire variable domain, with the rest obtained from reference TRBV7-9 and TRBJ2-3, is as follows: DTGVSQNPRHKITKRGQNVTFRCDPISEHNRLYWYRQTLGQGPEFLTYFQNEAQLEKSRLLSDRFSAERPKGSFSTLEIQRTEQGDSAMYLCASSSQGGGTDTQYFGPGTRLTVL.